The clone carrying this T cell receptor beta chain was seen only a few times. Germline V gene sequence: CDR1 SEHNR, CDR2 FQNEAQ (reference sequence). J lost 6 bases, V lost 3 bases, and 6 bases had no gene match. The CDR3 is 16 residues long. The data stem from a study of blood T cell repertoires in COVID-19. The wider study: The United States, Italy and Spain supplied acute and convalescent COVID-19 samples.

In the original processing: Reference gene primer amplification gave nucleated cell count estimates. The data were produced by immunoSEQ multiplex PCR, yet TCRdb's version contains in-frame clones alone and is incomplete. That table furnishes V, J and clone size, whereas the DNA furnished D and trimming. The repertoire consists of some 210,000 clones, with around 84% occurring once and the leading ten covering 20%. Input material: peripheral blood. J is TRBJ1-6 and V is TRBV7-9; TRBD1 agrees at 9 bases. The sequence came from a human donor in a cohort sampled during active COVID-19. The DNA for the CDR3 is TGTGCCAGCAGCTTTGGACAGGGGCGACCTAATTCACCCCTCCACTTT. Amino acid sequence: CASSFGQGRPNSPLHF.